This TCR beta chain was found in a study of shared clonotypes between healthy human individuals. Findings of the study overall: The sampled material consisted only of blood, and tissue repertoires are likely to differ.

Notes on this clone: Its specificity is unknown.

Cells designated naive CD8 were CD45RO-negative and were positively selected for CCR7, with terminally differentiated effector memory CD45RA+ cells excluded. Genomic DNA belonging to each subset was distributed in equal measure over several immunoSEQ plates. Source study methods: In the immunoSEQ data, sequences were junction-only and lacked quality scores, so filtering differed. Produced via immunoSEQ multiplex PCR; TCRdb's table is partial and in-frame only. V, J and clone size reflect that table, while D and trimming were determined from the DNA. Of some 1,900,000 clones listed, about 95% were seen once; the top ten hold approximately 1.2%. In germline, CDR1 is SGDLS, CDR2 YYNGEE. V was trimmed by 4 bases and J by 4 bases, leaving 19 bases between them. The CDR3 consists of 16 residues.

Sequencing used naive CD8+ T cells sorted from blood. The chain combines TRBV9 with TRBJ2-3, with a tentative D call TRBD2 (7 bases). The origin of this receptor is a man younger than 30 in good health. The CDR3 sequence is CASSPGTWGGPDTQYF. The CDR3 DNA sequence: TGTGCCAGCAGCCCCGGAACTTGGGGGGGGCCAGATACGCAGTATTTT.